This record looks at one T cell receptor beta chain sequence and its context. This clonotype was detected ten times or more. The target of this receptor is not known. Base qualities are not recorded, but no much larger clone differs from it by a single base. The library was generated by multiplex PCR. Instrument on record: Illumina HiSeq 4000. iRepertoire HTBI primers and Arm-PCR amplification of CDR3 regions were used to construct TCR beta libraries. Before sequencing, the PCR products underwent gel purification. Concerning the study's data processing: Gene usage analysis of CDR3 amino acid clonotypes relied on the roughly 60 TRBV and around 13 TRBJ segments identified across samples. COPE and FqMerger were used to merge the filtered high-quality paired reads into contigs. BLAST was used to align contigs to IMGT TRBV, TRBD and TRBJ reference genes, with CDR3 defined following IMGT. Clonotypes above 0.1% frequency were classified as highly expanded clones. Repertoire diversity was measured by Shannon entropy, and V-J evenness by the Gini coefficient. A clonotype was considered public if more than one individual shared it. TCRdb reran the public reads through fastp at Q25 and MiXCR, keeping productive beta chains. Rows with a matching CDR3 protein are joined into one entry that keeps the most common DNA and genes. Here the V and J calls rest on TCRdb's processing, not on the authors' analysis. Across this sample there are fewer than 400,000 distinct CDR3 sequences, with about a fifth seen only once. Of the sample, less than 25% falls within the top ten clones.

The V end gives up 1 base and the J end 5 bases, leaving 4 bases in the junction not matched to a gene. The germline V gene provides CDR1 SGHTA and CDR2 FQGNSA. The CDR3 runs 16 amino acids, cysteine and phenylalanine included. Of the read, only the CDR3 DNA is kept; its 48 bases are in frame from base 1. The sample belongs to a study of regulatory T cells in long-lasting Graves disease (dated by TCRdb to the early 2020s). With regard to the full study: Persistent Graves' disease was defined as persistently positive TSH receptor autoantibodies together with antithyroid drug treatment for over 5 years. Peripheral blood TCR sequencing and RNA sequencing compared persistent Graves' disease patients with newly diagnosed Graves' disease patients. The study took place in China and was registered as a clinical trial. TCR sequencing covered approximately 13 persistent and roughly 20 newly diagnosed Graves' disease patients, 33 samples in total. On average, persistent Graves' disease patients in the clinical cohort had been on antithyroid drugs for around ten years.

Explained via the paper, the time point label denotes: persistent/refractory GD, antithyroid drugs over 5 years with positive TRAb. RNA was extracted from PBMCs in TRIzol for both TCR sequencing and RNA sequencing. Graves' disease was diagnosed according to American Thyroid Association guidelines. The patients came from an endocrinology department in Xi'an, China. Each patient gave roughly 8.4 milliliters of peripheral blood, collected in an EDTA anticoagulant tube. Ficoll Paque Plus density gradient separation was used to isolate PBMCs, and no further T cell sorting was performed. RNA quality was checked with an Agilent 2100 Bioanalyzer and agarose gel, and concentration with a NanoDrop 2000. Broad study findings and their caveats: More public clonotypes were shared among persistent patients (roughly 3,000) than among newly diagnosed patients (roughly 1,000). Lower TCR Shannon entropy and fewer highly expanded clones were observed in persistent Graves' disease patients than in newly diagnosed patients, which suggested clonal expansion. Preferential use of TRBV28, TRBJ1-2 and TRBJ2-5 was observed in persistent disease, whereas TRBV20-1 and TRBJ2-1 were favored in newly diagnosed disease. The authors acknowledged the small sample size as a limitation that may reduce accuracy. Only the TCR beta chain was sequenced and analyzed. Only peripheral blood was studied, because thyroid tissue, the primary lesion, was inaccessible.

The V and J genes are TRBV7-2 and TRBJ2-2, and 10 bases in between align with TRBD2. The input for sequencing was peripheral blood mononuclear cells (PBMCs), taken when the disease was refractory, from a patient treated with antithyroid drugs. This clonotype was sampled from a female donor with Graves disease. The sequenced DNA is TGTGCCAGCAGCTTAGGACTAGCGGGTTTAACCGGGGAGCTGTTTTTT. Translation gives CASSLGLAGLTGELFF.